This T cell receptor (beta chain) is drawn from a study of T cell changes during pregnancy in multiple sclerosis. Germline assignment: CDR1 KGHSH and CDR2 LQKENI. The CDR3 runs to 16 residues. The ends were cut back, 0 bases at V and 0 bases at J, with 9 bases in the middle. The table came from immunoSEQ multiplex PCR; TCRdb's copy has only in-frame clones and leaves some out. This sample carries 110,000 or so clones, 90% to 95% of them seen once, and the ten largest clones take roughly 6.2%. The sequenced sample was peripheral blood, obtained before pregnancy. The TCR originated in a female donor with multiple sclerosis, enrolled in a pregnancy study. The gene calls are TRBV18 and TRBJ1-5; D is ambiguous. CDR3 protein: CASSPPNGNSNQPQHF. Written as DNA, the CDR3 is TGTGCCAGCTCACCACCGAACGGGAATAGCAATCAGCCCCAGCATTTT. The complete variable domain, with remaining parts taken from reference TRBV18 and TRBJ1-5, reads NAGVMQNPRHLVRRRGQEARLRCSPMKGHSHVYWYRQLPEEGLKFMVYLQKENIIDESGMPKERFSAEFPKEGPSILRIQQVVRGDSAAYFCASSPPNGNSNQPQHFGDGTRLSIL.